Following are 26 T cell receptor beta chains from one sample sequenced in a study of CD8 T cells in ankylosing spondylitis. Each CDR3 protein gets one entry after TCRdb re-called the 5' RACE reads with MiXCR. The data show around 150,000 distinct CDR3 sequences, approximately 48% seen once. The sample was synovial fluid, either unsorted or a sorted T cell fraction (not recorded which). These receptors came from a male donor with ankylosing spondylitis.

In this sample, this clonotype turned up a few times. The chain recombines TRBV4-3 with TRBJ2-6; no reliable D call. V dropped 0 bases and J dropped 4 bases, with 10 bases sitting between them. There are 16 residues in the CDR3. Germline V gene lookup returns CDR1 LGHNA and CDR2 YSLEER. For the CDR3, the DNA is TGCGCCAGCAGCCAAGATTCCGTTACCGGGGCCAACGTCCTGACTTTC. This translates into CASSQDSVTGANVLTF.

The CDR3 DNA sequence: TGTGCCAGCAGTTTAGCGGGCGCGAACACCGGGGAGCTGTTTTTT. Encoded protein: CASSLAGANTGELFF. The rearrangement joins TRBV6-5 to TRBJ2-2; 7 bases line up with TRBD2. Per the germline V gene, CDR1 is MNHEY and CDR2 is SVGAGI. The V segment lost 4 bases and the J segment 0 bases; nucleotides outside the gene matches: 2. This CDR3 contains 15 residues.

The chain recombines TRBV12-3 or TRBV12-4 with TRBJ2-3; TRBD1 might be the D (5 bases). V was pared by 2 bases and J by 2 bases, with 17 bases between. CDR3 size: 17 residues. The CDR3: CASSLMVYRSTTDTQYF. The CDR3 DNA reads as TGTGCCAGCAGTTTAATGGTGTACAGGTCGACCACAGATACGCAGTATTTT.

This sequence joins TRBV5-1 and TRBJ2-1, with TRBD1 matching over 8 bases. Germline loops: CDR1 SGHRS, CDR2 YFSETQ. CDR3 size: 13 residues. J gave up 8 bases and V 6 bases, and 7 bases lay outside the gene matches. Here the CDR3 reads CASTRQGFHEQFF. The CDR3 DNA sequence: TGCGCCAGCACCCGACAGGGGTTTCATGAGCAGTTCTTC.

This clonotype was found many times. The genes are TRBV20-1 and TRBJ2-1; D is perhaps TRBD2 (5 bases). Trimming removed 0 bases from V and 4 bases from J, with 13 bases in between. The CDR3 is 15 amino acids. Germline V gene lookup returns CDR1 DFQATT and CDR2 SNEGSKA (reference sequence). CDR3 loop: CSAREVATNYNEQFF. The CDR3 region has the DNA TGCAGTGCTAGAGAAGTAGCGACGAATTACAATGAGCAGTTCTTC.

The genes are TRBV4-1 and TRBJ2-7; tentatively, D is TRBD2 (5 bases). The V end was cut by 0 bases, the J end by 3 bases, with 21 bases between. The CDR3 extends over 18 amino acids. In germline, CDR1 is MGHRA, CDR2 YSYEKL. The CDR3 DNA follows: TGCGCCAGCAGCCAAGAGACACTATTTCGGGGAGACCTCTACGAGCAGTACTTC. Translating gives CASSQETLFRGDLYEQYF.

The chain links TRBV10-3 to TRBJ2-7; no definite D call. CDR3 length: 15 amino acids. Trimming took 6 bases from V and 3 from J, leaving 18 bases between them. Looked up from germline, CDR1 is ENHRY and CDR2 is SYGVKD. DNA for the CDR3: TGTGCCATCAGCACTTCGAGAAAAGGCTACTACGAGCAGTACTTC. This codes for CAISTSRKGYYEQYF.

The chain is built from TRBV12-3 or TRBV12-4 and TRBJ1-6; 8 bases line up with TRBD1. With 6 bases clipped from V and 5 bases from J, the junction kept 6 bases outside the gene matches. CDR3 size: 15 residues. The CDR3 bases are TGTGCCAGCAGCCCGGACAGGGTGCATAATTCACCCCTCCACTTT. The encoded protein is CASSPDRVHNSPLHF.

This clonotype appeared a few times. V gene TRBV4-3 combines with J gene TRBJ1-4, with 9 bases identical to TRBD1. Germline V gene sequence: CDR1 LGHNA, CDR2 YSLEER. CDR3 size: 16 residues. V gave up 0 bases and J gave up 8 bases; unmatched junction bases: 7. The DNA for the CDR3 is TGCGCCAGCAGCCAAGACTCCGGGACAGGGTCGGAAAAACTGTTTTTT. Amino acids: CASSQDSGTGSEKLFF.

The CDR3 sequence: CASSSDGWNQPQHF. CDR3 in DNA: TGTGCCAGCTCATCGGACGGCTGGAATCAGCCCCAGCATTTT. The V and J genes are TRBV18 and TRBJ1-5; no reliable D call. This CDR3 region has 14 residues. Germline loops: CDR1 KGHSH, CDR2 LQKENI. The V end lost 5 bases, the J end lost 4 bases, and 12 bases lay between the germline ends.

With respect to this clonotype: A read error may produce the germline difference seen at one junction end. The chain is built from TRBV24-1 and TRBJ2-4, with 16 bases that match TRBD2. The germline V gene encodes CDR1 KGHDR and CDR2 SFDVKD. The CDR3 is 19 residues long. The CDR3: CATIDPGLAGGLVKNIQYF. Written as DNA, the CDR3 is TGTGCCACCATTGATCCGGGACTAGCGGGAGGGCTTGTCAAAAACATTCAGTACTTC.

For the CDR3, the DNA is TGTGCCTGGACCTCGGGACGGAGGAGCGCGTTGAGGGTCGGCTACACCTTC. This encodes CAWTSGRRSALRVGYTF. J is TRBJ1-2 and V is TRBV30; TRBD1 is a possible D gene (5 bases). CDR3 length: 17 amino acids. From germline, CDR1 is GTSNPN and CDR2 SVGIG (reference sequence). Trimming removed 4 bases at V and 8 bases at J, with 29 bases between. Combining the CDR3 with reference TRBV30 and TRBJ1-2 gives the whole variable domain SQTIHQWPATLVQPVGSPLSLECTVEGTSNPNLYWYRQAAGRGLQLLFYSVGIGQISSEVPQNLSASRPQDRQFILSSKKLLLSDSGFYLCAWTSGRRSALRVGYTFGSGTRLTVV.

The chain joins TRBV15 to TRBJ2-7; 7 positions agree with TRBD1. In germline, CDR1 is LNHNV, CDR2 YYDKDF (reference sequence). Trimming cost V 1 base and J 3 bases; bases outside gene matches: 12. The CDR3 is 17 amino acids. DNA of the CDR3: TGTGCCACCAGCAGAGGATACCTACGCAGGGGGATCTACGAGCAGTACTTC. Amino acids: CATSRGYLRRGIYEQYF.

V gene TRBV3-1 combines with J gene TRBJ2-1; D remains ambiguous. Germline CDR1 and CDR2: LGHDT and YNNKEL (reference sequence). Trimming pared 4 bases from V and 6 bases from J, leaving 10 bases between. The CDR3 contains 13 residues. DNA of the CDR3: TGTGCCAGCAGCCTAGACTGGTTCAATGAGCAGTTCTTC. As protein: CASSLDWFNEQFF.

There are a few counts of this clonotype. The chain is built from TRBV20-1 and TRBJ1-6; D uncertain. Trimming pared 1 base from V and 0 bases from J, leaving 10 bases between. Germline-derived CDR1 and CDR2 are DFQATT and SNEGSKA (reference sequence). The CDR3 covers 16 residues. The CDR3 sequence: CSARGTKSSYNSPLHF. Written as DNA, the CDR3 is TGCAGTGCTAGAGGGACCAAGAGCTCCTATAATTCACCCCTCCACTTT.

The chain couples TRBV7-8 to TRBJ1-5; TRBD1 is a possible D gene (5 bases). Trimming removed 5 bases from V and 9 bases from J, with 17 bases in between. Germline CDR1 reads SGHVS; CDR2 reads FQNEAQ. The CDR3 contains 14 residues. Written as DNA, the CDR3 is TGTGCCAGCAGCCCAAAGGCGGGGGGTGGGCCCCAGCATTTT. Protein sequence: CASSPKAGGGPQHF.

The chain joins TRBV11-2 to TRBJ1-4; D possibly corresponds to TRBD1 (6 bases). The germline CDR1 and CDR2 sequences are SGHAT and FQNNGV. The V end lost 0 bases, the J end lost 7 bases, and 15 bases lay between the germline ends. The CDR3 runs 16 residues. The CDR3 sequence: CASSLDLGAWGEKLFF. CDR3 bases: TGTGCCAGCAGCTTAGATTTGGGGGCCTGGGGTGAAAAACTGTTTTTT.

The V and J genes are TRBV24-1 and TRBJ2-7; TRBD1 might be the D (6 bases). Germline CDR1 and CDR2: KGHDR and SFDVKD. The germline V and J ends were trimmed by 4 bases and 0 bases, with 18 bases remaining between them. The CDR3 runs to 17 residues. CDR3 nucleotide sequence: TGTGCCACCAGTGAGCCCCCACAGGGTGAGGTCTCCTACGAGCAGTACTTC. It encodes CATSEPPQGEVSYEQYF.

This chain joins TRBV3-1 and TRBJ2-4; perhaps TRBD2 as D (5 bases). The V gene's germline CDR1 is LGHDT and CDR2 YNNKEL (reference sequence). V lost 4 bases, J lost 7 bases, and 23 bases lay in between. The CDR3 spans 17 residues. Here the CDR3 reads CASSPPFRGSRVNIQYF. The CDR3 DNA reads TGTGCCAGCAGCCCGCCATTCCGGGGATCCCGGGTGAACATTCAGTACTTC.

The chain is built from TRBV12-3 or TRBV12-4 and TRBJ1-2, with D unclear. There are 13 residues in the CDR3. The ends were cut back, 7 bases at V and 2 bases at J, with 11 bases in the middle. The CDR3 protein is CASTHDRNYGYTF. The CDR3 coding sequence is TGTGCCAGCACCCACGACCGGAACTATGGCTACACCTTC.

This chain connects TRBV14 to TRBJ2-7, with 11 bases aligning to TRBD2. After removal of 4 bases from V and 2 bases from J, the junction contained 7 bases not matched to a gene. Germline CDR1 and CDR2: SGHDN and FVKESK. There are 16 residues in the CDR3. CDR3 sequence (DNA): TGTGCCAGCAGCCCCTATCTAGCGGGGGGTCCCTACGAGCAGTACTTC. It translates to CASSPYLAGGPYEQYF.

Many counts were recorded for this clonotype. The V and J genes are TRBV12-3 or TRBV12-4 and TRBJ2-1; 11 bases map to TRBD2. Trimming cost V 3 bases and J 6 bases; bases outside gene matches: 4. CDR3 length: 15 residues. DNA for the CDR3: TGTGCCAGCAGTTTCGGGACTAGCGGCTTCAATGAGCAGTTCTTC. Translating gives CASSFGTSGFNEQFF.

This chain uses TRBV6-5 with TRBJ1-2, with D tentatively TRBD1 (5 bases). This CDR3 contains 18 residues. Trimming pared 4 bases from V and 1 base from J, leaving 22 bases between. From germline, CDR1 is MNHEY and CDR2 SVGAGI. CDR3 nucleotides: TGTGCCAGCAGTTCCGGGGACCGCGCTATAGGCCATAACTATGGCTACACCTTC. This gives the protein CASSSGDRAIGHNYGYTF.

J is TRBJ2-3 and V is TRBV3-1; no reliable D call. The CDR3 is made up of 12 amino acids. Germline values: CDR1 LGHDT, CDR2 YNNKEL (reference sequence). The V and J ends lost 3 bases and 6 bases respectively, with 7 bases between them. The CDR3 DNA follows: TGTGCCAGCAGCCAGACACATGATACGCAGTATTTT. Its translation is CASSQTHDTQYF.

CDR3 loop: CSVDSLTNNEQFF. The CDR3 region has the DNA TGCAGCGTTGACAGTCTGACTAACAATGAGCAGTTCTTC. The chain recombines TRBV29-1 with TRBJ2-1; perhaps TRBD2 as D (5 bases). The CDR3 spans 13 residues. The germline V gene encodes CDR1 SQVTM and CDR2 ANQGSEA. V gave up 3 bases and J gave up 5 bases, with 11 bases separating them.

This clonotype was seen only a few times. The chain's CDR3 is CASGTSGFYEQYF. CDR3 nucleotides: TGTGCCAGCGGGACTAGCGGTTTCTACGAGCAGTACTTC. V is TRBV2 and J is TRBJ2-7, with 11 bases fitting TRBD2. The V segment lost 8 bases and the J segment 3 bases; nucleotides outside the gene matches: 3. The CDR3 sequence is 13 residues long. CDR1 and CDR2 from the germline V gene are SNHLY and FYNNEI. The variable domain in full, with the rest retrieved from reference TRBV2 and TRBJ2-7, is EPEVTQTPSHQVTQMGQEVILRCVPISNHLYFYWYRQILGQKVEFLVSFYNNEISEKSEIFDDQFSVERPDGSNFTLKIRSTKLEDSAMYFCASGTSGFYEQYFGPGTRLTVT.